The rows below give T cell receptor beta chains drawn from one sample of a study of shared clonotypes between healthy human individuals. The method was immunoSEQ multiplex PCR; TCRdb's version includes in-frame clones alone and lacks a portion of them. In the table there are roughly 1,100,000 clones, around 74% of which are singletons. The sequenced sample was memory CD4+ T cells sorted from blood. The receptor source for this set is a man aged 18 to 29 in good health. Each CDR3 is given with its conserved first and last residue. The D gene is left open where the match is weak. Only part of the rows carry a size: once, few, many, or a class if the clone is expanded.

>TRBV15|.|.|TRBJ2-2
TGTGCCACCAGCAGAGATTGGGGTGTCGGAATTGACACCGGGGAGCTGTTTTTT
CATSRDWGVGIDTGELFF
>TRBV7-8|.|TRBD1|TRBJ1-1
TGTGCCAGCAGCCTGATTTCCCGACAGGGCCTAATGAACACTGAAGCTTTCTTT
CASSLISRQGLMNTEAFF
>TRBV20-1|.|.|TRBJ2-7
TGCAGTGCTAACGACCTCTACGAGCAGTACTTC
CSANDLYEQYF
>TRBV30|few|.|TRBJ1-2
TGTGCCTGGACAGGGAAATATGGCTACACCTTC
CAWTGKYGYTF
>TRBV18|few|.|TRBJ2-1
TGTGCCAGCTCACCAAGGGATGGGGGTGAGCAGTTCTTC
CASSPRDGGEQFF
>TRBV25-1|.|TRBD1|TRBJ2-2
TGTGCCAGCAGGGGACAGGGAAAAGCGAACACCGGGGAGCTGTTTTTT
CASRGQGKANTGELFF
>TRBV9|.|.|TRBJ2-1
TGTGCCAGCAGCGTAGGAGGGAGGGGGTACAATGAGCAGTTCTTC
CASSVGGRGYNEQFF
>TRBV7-6|many|.|TRBJ1-2
TGTGCCAGCAGCTTATCCGCGGGGGGCAACTATGGCTACACCTTC
CASSLSAGGNYGYTF
>TRBV20-1|.|.|TRBJ2-1
TGCAGTGCCCTAAGGATGAATGAGCAGTTCTTC
CSALRMNEQFF
>TRBV25-1|.|.|TRBJ2-1
TGTGCCAGCAGTGAATCGGTCGGATTCTATGGGCACAATGAGCAGTTCTTC
CASSESVGFYGHNEQFF
>TRBV28|.|.|TRBJ2-3
TGTGCCAGCAGTCTGCCTGAGGCTAGCACAGATACGCAGTATTTT
CASSLPEASTDTQYF
>TRBV19|.|.|TRBJ1-4
TGTGCCAGTAGTATGCAGGGAGCAACTAATGAAAAACTGTTTTTT
CASSMQGATNEKLFF
>TRBV18|.|.|TRBJ2-3
TGTGCCAGCTCACCATTAATCCCAGATACGCAGTATTTT
CASSPLIPDTQYF
>TRBV11-2|.|TRBD1|TRBJ1-6
TGTGCCAGCAGCAACCAACCGGGACAGAATTCACCCCTCCACTTT
CASSNQPGQNSPLHF
>TRBV27|once|TRBD1|TRBJ1-5
TGTGCCAGCAGTGCAACCGGGACAGCCTCCAATCAGCCCCAGCATTTT
CASSATGTASNQPQHF
>TRBV4-1|.|TRBD2|TRBJ2-3
TGCGCCAGCAGCTCTGGACTAGCGGGACCCACAGATACGCAGTATTTT
CASSSGLAGPTDTQYF
>TRBV30|once|TRBD1|TRBJ1-1
TGTGCCTGGAGTATTGGACAGGGGTCGCCAGCTTTCTTT
CAWSIGQGSPAFF
>TRBV28|.|.|TRBJ1-4
TGTGCCAGCAGTCTGAGACAGGCCACTAATGAAAAACTGTTTTTT
CASSLRQATNEKLFF
>TRBV7-2|.|TRBD2|TRBJ2-2
TGTGCCAGCAGCTTCAAGCGGGAGACCGGGGAGCTGTTTTTT
CASSFKRETGELFF
>TRBV5-4|.|TRBD2|TRBJ2-2
TGTGCCAGCAGCCCTGGACTAGCGGCGAACACCGGGGAGCTGTTTTTT
CASSPGLAANTGELFF
>TRBV5-4|once|.|TRBJ1-1
TGTGCCAGCGCCCTCGGAGGGGGAAGAGGGACTGAAGCTTTCTTT
CASALGGGRGTEAFF
>TRBV18|once|.|TRBJ2-1
TGTGCCAGCTCACCACCGGCTAGCTCAGGCAATGAGCAGTTCTTC
CASSPPASSGNEQFF
>TRBV10-3|.|TRBD1|TRBJ1-1
TGTGCCATGGGGACAGCGAACACTGAAGCTTTCTTT
CAMGTANTEAFF
>TRBV10-3|.|TRBD2|TRBJ2-1
TGTGCCGCGACCGGGACTAGCGGGAGGTTATCCTACAATGAGCAGTTCTTC
CAATGTSGRLSYNEQFF
>TRBV5-4|.|TRBD2|TRBJ2-3
TGTGCCAGCAGCTTGGATAGCGGGACGCAGTATTTT
CASSLDSGTQYF
>TRBV7-2|.|.|TRBJ2-1
TGTGCCAGCAGCTTAGTGGTCAGGGGTTATGAGCAGTTCTTC
CASSLVVRGYEQFF
>TRBV9|.|.|TRBJ2-1
TGTGCCAGCAGCGTATTAGCGCTAGACAATGAGCAGTTCTTC
CASSVLALDNEQFF
>TRBV20-1|.|.|TRBJ1-1
TGCAGTGCTAGAGATCAGGTGGAAGCTTTCTTT
CSARDQVEAFF
>TRBV2|few|.|TRBJ2-3
TGTGCCAGCCGGGCGGACACAGATACGCAGTATTTT
CASRADTDTQYF
>TRBV30|.|.|TRBJ2-7
TGTGCCTGGGATGACTCTGGGGACGAGCAGTACTTC
CAWDDSGDEQYF
>TRBV4-2|many|.|TRBJ2-2
TGTGCCAGTCATCCAATGGCAGGGGGGTCCGGGGAGCTGTTTTTT
CASHPMAGGSGELFF
>TRBV29-1|.|.|TRBJ2-3
TGCAGCGTCCTCAGGGACGGTGCTAGCACAGATACGCAGTATTTT
CSVLRDGASTDTQYF
>TRBV5-1|.|TRBD1|TRBJ2-7
TGCGCCAGCTCACAGGGGGGTAATACACACGAGCAGTACTTC
CASSQGGNTHEQYF
>TRBV7-3|.|TRBD2|TRBJ2-5
TGTGCCAGCAGTACTAGCGGGGGGGCCGTAGAGACCCAGTACTTC
CASSTSGGAVETQYF
>TRBV6-1|.|TRBD1|TRBJ1-4
TGTGCCAGCAGTGAACCCAACTGGGGGACAGCTAATGAAAAACTGTTTTTT
CASSEPNWGTANEKLFF
>TRBV30|few|.|TRBJ2-7
TGTGCCTGGAGTCAGGACCTCTACGAGCAGTACTTC
CAWSQDLYEQYF
>TRBV28|once|TRBD1|TRBJ1-2
TGTGCCAGCAGTCCGCCCCCGACAGGGGGCCGGGGCTACACCTTC
CASSPPPTGGRGYTF
>TRBV7-8|.|TRBD1|TRBJ2-7
TGTGCCAGCAGCTTGGACTTAGGACAGGGAAGGGAGCAGTACTTC
CASSLDLGQGREQYF
>TRBV5-4|.|.|TRBJ1-1
TGTGCCAGCAGCCTGGATATGGGGTACACTGAAGCTTTCTTT
CASSLDMGYTEAFF
>TRBV6-5|.|.|TRBJ1-1
TGTGCCAGCAAAAATGGGGGCACTGAAGCTTTCTTT
CASKNGGTEAFF
>TRBV30|few|.|TRBJ2-7
TGTGCCTGGAGTGTACCGCCTACCTACGAGCAGTACTTC
CAWSVPPTYEQYF
>TRBV4-3|.|.|TRBJ2-5
TGCGCCAGCAGCCAAGAGGAAAGGGGCGGCCAAGAGACCCAGTACTTC
CASSQEERGGQETQYF
>TRBV29-1|.|.|TRBJ1-1
TGCAGCGGGGACTTAGGGGTGAACACTGAAGCTTTCTTT
CSGDLGVNTEAFF
>TRBV11-3|.|TRBD1|TRBJ2-3
TGTGCCAGCAGCTCCGGGACAGGAGCCGGGGATACGCAGTATTTT
CASSSGTGAGDTQYF
>TRBV6-5|.|TRBD1|TRBJ1-2
TGTGCCAGCAGTTCACCGGGACAGGGAGACTATGGCTACACCTTC
CASSSPGQGDYGYTF
>TRBV11-2|once|.|TRBJ1-1
TGTGCCAGCAGCTCCAGGAGTACCAGGCTGGAGAACGAAGCTTTCTTT
CASSSRSTRLENEAFF
>TRBV5-4|.|.|TRBJ2-6
TGTGCCAGCAGCCCGACATCGTTCGACGGGGCCAACGTCCTGACTTTC
CASSPTSFDGANVLTF
>TRBV7-3|.|TRBD1|TRBJ1-1
TGTGCCAGCAGCAAAGAAGGGGGCCTCAACACTGAAGCTTTCTTT
CASSKEGGLNTEAFF
>TRBV5-1|.|TRBD1|TRBJ2-7
TGCGCCAGCAGCCCATGGACAGGGAACGAGCAGTACTTC
CASSPWTGNEQYF
>TRBV15|.|TRBD1|TRBJ2-7
TGTGCCACCAGCAGAGATCAGGGGGTTTTTTACGAGCAGTACTTC
CATSRDQGVFYEQYF
>TRBV28|.|.|TRBJ2-5
TGTGCCACTCGTAGTAAGACCCAGTACTTC
CATRSKTQYF
>TRBV30|.|.|TRBJ1-5
TGTGCCTGGAACAGAGGCTCTTCTCAGCCCCAGCATTTT
CAWNRGSSQPQHF
>TRBV15|.|.|TRBJ1-5
TGTGCCACCAGCAGCGGCAGATATAGCAATCAGCCCCAGCATTTT
CATSSGRYSNQPQHF
>TRBV5-1|.|.|TRBJ1-2
TGCGCCAGCAGCACCGGGACCGCCGGGGGCTATGGCTACACCTTC
CASSTGTAGGYGYTF
>TRBV14|.|.|TRBJ2-5
TGTGCCAGCAGCCAAGACAGGACACAGGAGACCCAGTACTTC
CASSQDRTQETQYF
>TRBV7-2|.|TRBD1|TRBJ2-1
TGTGCCAGCAGCGAGGACAGGAGCTCCTACAATGAGCAGTTCTTC
CASSEDRSSYNEQFF